This T cell receptor beta chain was sequenced in a study of T cells in Graves' hyperthyroidism and ophthalmopathy. Study-level findings and limits: Within blood appeared most thyroid clonotypes that had expanded above 0.001.

TCR beta CDR3 regions were amplified from RNA. First-round RT-PCR targeting the TCR CDR3 was performed with the HTBI primer set. MiXCR, run by TCRdb on the multiplex PCR reads, gives a single entry per CDR3 protein. The sample contains around 300,000 distinct CDR3 sequences, more than 10% of which appear only once. A word on this clonotype: Its target is unknown. A much bigger clone sits one base away, suggesting this may be a read error.

Looked up from germline, CDR1 is SGHDT and CDR2 is YYEEEE. CDR3 size: 14 residues. This sequence originates from a woman aged 25 to 39 with Graves' hyperthyroidism that later progressed to Graves' ophthalmopathy. The rearrangement joins TRBV5-6 to TRBJ2-5; TRBD2 might be the D (5 bases). The specimen was blood. The CDR3: CANSWASGQETQYF. CDR3 sequence (DNA): TGTGCCAACAGCTGGGCCTCGGGACAAGAGACCCAGTACTTC.